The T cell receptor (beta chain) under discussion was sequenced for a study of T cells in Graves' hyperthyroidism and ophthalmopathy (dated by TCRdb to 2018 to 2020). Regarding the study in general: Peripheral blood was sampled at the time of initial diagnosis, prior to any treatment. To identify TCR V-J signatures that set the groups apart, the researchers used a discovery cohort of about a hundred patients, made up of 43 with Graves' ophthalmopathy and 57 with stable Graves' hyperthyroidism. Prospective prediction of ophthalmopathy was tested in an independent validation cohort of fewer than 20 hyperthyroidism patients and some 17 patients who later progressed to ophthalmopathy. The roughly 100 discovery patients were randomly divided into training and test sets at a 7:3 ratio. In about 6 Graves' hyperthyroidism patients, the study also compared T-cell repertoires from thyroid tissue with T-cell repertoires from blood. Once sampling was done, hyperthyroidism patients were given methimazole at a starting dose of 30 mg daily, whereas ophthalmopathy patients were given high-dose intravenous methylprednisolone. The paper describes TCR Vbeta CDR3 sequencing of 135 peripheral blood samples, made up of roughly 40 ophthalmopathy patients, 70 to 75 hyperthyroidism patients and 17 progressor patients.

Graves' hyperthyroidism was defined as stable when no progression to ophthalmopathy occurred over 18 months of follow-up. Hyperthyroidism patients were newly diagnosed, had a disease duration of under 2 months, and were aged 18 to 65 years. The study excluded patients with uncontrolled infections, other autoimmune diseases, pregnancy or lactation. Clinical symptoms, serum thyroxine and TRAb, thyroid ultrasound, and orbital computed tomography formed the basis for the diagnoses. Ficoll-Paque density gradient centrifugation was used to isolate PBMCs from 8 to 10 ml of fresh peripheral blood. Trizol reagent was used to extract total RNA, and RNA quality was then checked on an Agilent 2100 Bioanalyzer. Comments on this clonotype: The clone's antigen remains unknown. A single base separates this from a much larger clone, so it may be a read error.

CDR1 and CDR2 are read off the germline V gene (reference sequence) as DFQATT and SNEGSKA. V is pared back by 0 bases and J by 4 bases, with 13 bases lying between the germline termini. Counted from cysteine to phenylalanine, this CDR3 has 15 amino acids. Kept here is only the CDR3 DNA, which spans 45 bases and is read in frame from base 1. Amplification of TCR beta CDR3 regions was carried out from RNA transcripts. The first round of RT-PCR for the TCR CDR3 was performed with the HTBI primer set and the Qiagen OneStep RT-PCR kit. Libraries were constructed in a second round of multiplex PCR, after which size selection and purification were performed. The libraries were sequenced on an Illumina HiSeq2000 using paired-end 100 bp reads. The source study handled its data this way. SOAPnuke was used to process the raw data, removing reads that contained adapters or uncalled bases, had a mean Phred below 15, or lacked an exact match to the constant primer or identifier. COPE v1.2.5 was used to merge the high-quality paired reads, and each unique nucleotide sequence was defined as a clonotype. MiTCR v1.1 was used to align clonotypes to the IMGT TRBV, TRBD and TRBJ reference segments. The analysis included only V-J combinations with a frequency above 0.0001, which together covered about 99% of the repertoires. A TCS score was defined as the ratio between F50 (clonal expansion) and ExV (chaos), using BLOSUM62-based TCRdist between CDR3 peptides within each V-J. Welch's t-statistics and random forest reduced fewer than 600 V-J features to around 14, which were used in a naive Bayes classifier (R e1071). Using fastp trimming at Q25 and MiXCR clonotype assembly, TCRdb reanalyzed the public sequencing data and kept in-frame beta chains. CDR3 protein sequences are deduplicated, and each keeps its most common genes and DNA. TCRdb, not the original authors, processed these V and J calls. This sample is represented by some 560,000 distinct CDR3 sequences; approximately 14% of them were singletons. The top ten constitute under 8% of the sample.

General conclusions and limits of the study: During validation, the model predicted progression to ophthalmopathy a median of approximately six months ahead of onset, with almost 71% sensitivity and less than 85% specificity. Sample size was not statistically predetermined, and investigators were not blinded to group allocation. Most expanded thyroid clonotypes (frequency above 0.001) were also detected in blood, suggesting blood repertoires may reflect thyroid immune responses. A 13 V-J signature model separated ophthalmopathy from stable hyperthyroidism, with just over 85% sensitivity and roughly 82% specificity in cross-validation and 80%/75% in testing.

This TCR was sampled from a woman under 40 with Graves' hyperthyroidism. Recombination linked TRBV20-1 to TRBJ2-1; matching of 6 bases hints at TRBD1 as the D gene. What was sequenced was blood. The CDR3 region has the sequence CSARDWQGLYNEQFF. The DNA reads TGCAGTGCTAGAGATTGGCAGGGGCTTTACAATGAGCAGTTCTTC.